The clone carrying this T cell receptor (beta chain) was seen only a few times. The sample comes from a study of blood T cell repertoires in COVID-19. At the level of the study: Specimens from acute and convalescent COVID-19 originated in the United States, Italy and Spain.

V was trimmed by 8 bases and J by 0 bases, leaving 5 bases between them. The CDR3 sequence is 13 residues long. In the original processing: Estimation of nucleated cell counts relied on the amplification of reference gene primers. The table came from immunoSEQ multiplex PCR; TCRdb's copy has only in-frame clones and leaves some out. That table supplies the V and J calls and clone size; D and trimming were determined from the DNA. The sample lists approximately 16,000 clones; about 77% were seen once. Sequenced material: peripheral blood. The receptor comes from a human donor in a cohort sampled during active COVID-19. V usage is TRBV12-3 or TRBV12-4 and J usage is TRBJ2-6; D not resolved. The CDR3 nucleotides read TGTGCCAGCCTATTCTCTGGGGCCAACGTCCTGACTTTC. This encodes CASLFSGANVLTF.